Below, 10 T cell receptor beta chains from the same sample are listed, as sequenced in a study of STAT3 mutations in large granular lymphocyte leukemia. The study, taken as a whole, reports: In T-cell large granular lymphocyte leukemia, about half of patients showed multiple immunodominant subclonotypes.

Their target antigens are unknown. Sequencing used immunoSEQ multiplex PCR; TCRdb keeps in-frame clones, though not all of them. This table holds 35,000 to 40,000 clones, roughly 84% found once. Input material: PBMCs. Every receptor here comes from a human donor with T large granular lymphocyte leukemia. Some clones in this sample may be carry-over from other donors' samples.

CDR3 DNA sequence: TGTGCCAGCAGTTACGCGCAGGGGGCTGTGGTGTTCTTC. Translated: CASSYAQGAVVFF. The chain recombines TRBV6-6 with TRBJ2-1; 8 bases are shared with TRBD1. This CDR3 region has 13 residues. Germline V gene sequence: CDR1 MNHNY, CDR2 SVGAGI (reference sequence). The V gene end was trimmed by 2 bases and the J gene end by 15 bases; junction bases not matched to a gene: 9.

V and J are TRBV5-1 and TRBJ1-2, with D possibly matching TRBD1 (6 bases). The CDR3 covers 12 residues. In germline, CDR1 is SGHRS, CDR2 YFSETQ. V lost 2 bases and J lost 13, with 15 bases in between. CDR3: CASSLTSDSRTF. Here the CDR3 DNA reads TGCGCCAGCAGCTTAACCTCGGACAGTCGCACCTTC.

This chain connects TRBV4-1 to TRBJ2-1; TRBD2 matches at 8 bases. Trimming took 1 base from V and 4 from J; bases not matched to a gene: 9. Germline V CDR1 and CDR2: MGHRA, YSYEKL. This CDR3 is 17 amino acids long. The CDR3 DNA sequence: TGCGCCAGCAGCCAAGGGGGCCTAACTAGCGGATACAATGAGCAGTTCTTC. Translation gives CASSQGGLTSGYNEQFF.

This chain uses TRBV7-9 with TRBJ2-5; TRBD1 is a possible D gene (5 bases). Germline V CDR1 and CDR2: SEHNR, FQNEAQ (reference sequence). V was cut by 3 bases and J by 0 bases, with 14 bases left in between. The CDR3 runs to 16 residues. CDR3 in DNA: TGTGCCAGCAGCTTCCCGACAGTATCCGACCAAGAGACCCAGTACTTC. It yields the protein CASSFPTVSDQETQYF.

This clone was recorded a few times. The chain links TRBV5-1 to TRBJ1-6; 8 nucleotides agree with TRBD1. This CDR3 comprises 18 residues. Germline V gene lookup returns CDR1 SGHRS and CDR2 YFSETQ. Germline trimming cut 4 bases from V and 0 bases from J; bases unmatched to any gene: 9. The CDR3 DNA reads TGCGCCAGCAGCATCGGACAGGGCGGGAGCTCCTATAATTCACCCCTCCACTTT. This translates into CASSIGQGGSSYNSPLHF.

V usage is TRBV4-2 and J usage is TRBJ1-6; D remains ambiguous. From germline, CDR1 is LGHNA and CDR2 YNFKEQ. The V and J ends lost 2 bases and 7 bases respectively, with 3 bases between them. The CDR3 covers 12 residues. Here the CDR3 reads CASSQRNSPLHF. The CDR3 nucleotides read TGTGCCAGCAGCCAACGGAATTCACCCCTCCACTTT.

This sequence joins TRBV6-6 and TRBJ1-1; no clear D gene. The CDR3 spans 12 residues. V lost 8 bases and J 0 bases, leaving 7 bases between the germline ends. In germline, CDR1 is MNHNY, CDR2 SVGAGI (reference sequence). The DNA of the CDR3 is TGTGCCAGCGGGCCTGTGAACACTGAAGCTTTCTTT. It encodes CASGPVNTEAFF.

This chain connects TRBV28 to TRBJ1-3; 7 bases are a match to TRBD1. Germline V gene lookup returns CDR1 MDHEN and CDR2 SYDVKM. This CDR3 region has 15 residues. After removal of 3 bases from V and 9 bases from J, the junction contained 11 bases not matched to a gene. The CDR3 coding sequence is TGTGCCAGCAGTTTGGGACAGTGGAAGCGGGGCACCATATATTTT. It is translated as CASSLGQWKRGTIYF. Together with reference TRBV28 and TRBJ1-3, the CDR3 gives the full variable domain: DVKVTQSSRYLVKRTGEKVFLECVQDMDHENMFWYRQDPGLGLRLIYFSYDVKMKEKGDIPEGYSVSREKKERFSLILESASTNQTSMYLCASSLGQWKRGTIYFGEGSWLTVV.

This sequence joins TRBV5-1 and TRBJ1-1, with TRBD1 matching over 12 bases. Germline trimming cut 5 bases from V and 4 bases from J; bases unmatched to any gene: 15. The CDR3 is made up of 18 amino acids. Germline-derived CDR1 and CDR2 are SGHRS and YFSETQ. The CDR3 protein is CASRPVPGTGGGGTEAFF. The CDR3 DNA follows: TGCGCCAGCAGACCGGTACCCGGGACAGGGGGCGGGGGCACTGAAGCTTTCTTT.

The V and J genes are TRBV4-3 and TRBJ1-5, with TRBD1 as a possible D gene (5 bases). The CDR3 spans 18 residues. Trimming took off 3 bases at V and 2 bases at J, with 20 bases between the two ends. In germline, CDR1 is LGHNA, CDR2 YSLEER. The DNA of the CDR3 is TGCGCCAGCAGCCAGCACTCCTACGGGGGGGGAGGCAATCAGCCCCAGCATTTT. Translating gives CASSQHSYGGGGNQPQHF.